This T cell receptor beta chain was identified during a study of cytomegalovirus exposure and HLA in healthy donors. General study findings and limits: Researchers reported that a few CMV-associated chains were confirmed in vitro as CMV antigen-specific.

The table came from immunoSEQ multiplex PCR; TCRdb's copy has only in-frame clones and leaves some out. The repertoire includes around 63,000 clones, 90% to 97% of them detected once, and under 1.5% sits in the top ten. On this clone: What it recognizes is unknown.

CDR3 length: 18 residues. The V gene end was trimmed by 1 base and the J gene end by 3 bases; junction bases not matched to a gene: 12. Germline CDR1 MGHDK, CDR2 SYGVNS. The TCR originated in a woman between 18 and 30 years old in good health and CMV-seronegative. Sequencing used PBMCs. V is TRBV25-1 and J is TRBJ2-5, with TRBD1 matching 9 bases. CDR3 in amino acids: CASSEWGQGDRWKETQYF. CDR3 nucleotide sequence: TGTGCCAGCAGTGAATGGGGACAGGGAGACCGCTGGAAAGAGACCCAGTACTTC.